Listed below are T cell receptor beta chains from one sample, sequenced in a study of Ad26.COV2.S vaccination and SARS-CoV-2 variants. Assay used: immunoSEQ multiplex PCR; TCRdb lists only in-frame clones, some missing. The sample includes approximately 360,000 clones, about 80% of them seen just once. Sample: peripheral blood, taken in a trial of Ad26.COV2.S vaccine versus placebo. These receptors were taken from a person aged 18-60 years who received the Ad26.COV2.S COVID-19 vaccine or a placebo. The CDR3 runs from the conserved cysteine through the conserved F or W. Fields, in order: D gene, V gene, J gene, clone size, CDR3 length, CDR3 protein, CDR3 DNA. The D gene is left open where the match is weak. Size is stated for part of the rows, as once, few or many counts, or as a class when the clone is expanded.

NA,TRBV7-3,TRBJ2-3,NA,16,CASSLNAGAGGDTQYF,TGTGCCAGCAGCTTAAATGCAGGGGCCGGAGGGGATACGCAGTATTTT
NA,TRBV5-1,TRBJ1-1,NA,14,CASSFGGLNTEAFF,TGCGCCAGCAGCTTCGGGGGCTTGAACACTGAAGCTTTCTTT
NA,TRBV11-3,TRBJ1-3,NA,16,CASSLRRTVSGNTIYF,TGTGCCAGCAGCTTAAGGAGAACCGTTTCTGGAAACACCATATATTTT
TRBD2,TRBV19,TRBJ2-3,NA,16,CASRGLAGVFTDTQYF,TGTGCCAGCCGGGGACTAGCGGGGGTGTTCACAGATACGCAGTATTTT
NA,TRBV4-3,TRBJ1-2,NA,12,CASSQDFTGYTF,TGCGCCAGCAGCCAAGATTTCACCGGCTACACCTTC
TRBD1,TRBV5-1,TRBJ2-1,NA,17,CASSPGQGEYTYNEQFF,TGCGCCAGCAGCCCAGGACAGGGAGAGTACACCTACAATGAGCAGTTCTTC
NA,TRBV5-4,TRBJ2-6,many,13,CASIRAGANVLTF,TGTGCCAGCATAAGGGCTGGGGCCAACGTCCTGACTTTC
TRBD2,TRBV29-1,TRBJ2-1,NA,18,CSVETIRPGTSSSDEQFF,TGCAGCGTTGAGACAATTAGGCCCGGGACTAGCAGTTCCGATGAGCAGTTCTTC
NA,TRBV2,TRBJ2-3,NA,14,CASSARPGTDTQYF,TGTGCCAGCAGTGCGAGGCCGGGCACAGATACGCAGTATTTT
NA,TRBV18,TRBJ2-7,NA,12,CASSPRLYEQYF,TGTGCCAGCTCACCTCGCCTCTACGAGCAGTACTTC
TRBD2,TRBV7-9,TRBJ2-5,NA,17,CASSLAETSGFQETQYF,TGTGCCAGCAGCTTAGCAGAGACTAGCGGTTTCCAAGAGACCCAGTACTTC
TRBD1,TRBV5-1,TRBJ1-1,NA,17,CASSPLSGGGGNTEAFF,TGCGCCAGCAGCCCGCTTTCAGGGGGCGGGGGAAACACTGAAGCTTTCTTT
NA,TRBV3-1/TRBV3-2,TRBJ1-2,NA,14,CASSSAAGTHGYTF,TGTGCCAGCAGCTCAGCAGCAGGGACTCATGGCTACACCTTC
NA,TRBV27,TRBJ1-1,NA,13,CASRLTVFTEAFF,TGTGCCAGCAGATTGACAGTTTTCACTGAAGCTTTCTTT
NA,TRBV4-2,TRBJ1-5,NA,14,CASSQEGEGQPQHF,TGTGCCAGCAGCCAAGAGGGTGAAGGTCAGCCCCAGCATTTT
NA,TRBV2,TRBJ2-2,few,12,CASSPSHGELFF,TGTGCCAGCAGTCCCAGCCACGGGGAGCTGTTTTTT
NA,TRBV5-1,TRBJ1-2,NA,14,CASSRDRSRYGYTF,TGCGCCAGCAGCCGGGACCGATCTCGGTATGGCTACACCTTC
NA,TRBV19,TRBJ1-5,NA,15,CASLAPGAVDQPQHF,TGTGCCAGTCTTGCCCCTGGGGCGGTCGATCAGCCCCAGCATTTT
NA,TRBV15,TRBJ1-6,NA,17,CATSRVGGESYNSPLHF,TGTGCCACCAGCAGAGTTGGGGGCGAGTCCTATAATTCACCCCTCCACTTT
NA,TRBV7-9,TRBJ2-2,NA,15,CASSSRKANTGELFF,TGTGCCAGCAGCTCCCGGAAGGCGAACACCGGGGAGCTGTTTTTT
NA,TRBV7-9,TRBJ2-5,NA,15,CASSPLPTAGGTQYF,TGTGCCAGCAGCCCTCTGCCGACAGCCGGAGGGACCCAGTACTTC
NA,TRBV19,TRBJ1-2,few,11,CASMSPGGYTF,TGTGCCAGTATGTCCCCGGGAGGCTACACCTTC
TRBD1,TRBV2,TRBJ1-4,NA,14,CASGRQGGNEKLFF,TGTGCCAGCGGCAGACAGGGGGGTAATGAAAAACTGTTTTTT
NA,TRBV29-1,TRBJ2-1,once,13,CSVDSGRYNEQFF,TGCAGCGTTGATAGCGGACGCTACAATGAGCAGTTCTTC
NA,TRBV5-5,TRBJ1-1,NA,15,CASSLGGNAYTEAFF,TGTGCCAGCAGCTTGGGGGGAAATGCTTACACTGAAGCTTTCTTT
TRBD1,TRBV7-9,TRBJ1-1,NA,13,CASSATGGAEAFF,TGTGCCAGCAGCGCCACAGGGGGCGCTGAAGCTTTCTTT
NA,TRBV29-1,TRBJ1-2,NA,12,CSVDSPGEGYTF,TGCAGCGTTGATTCGCCAGGGGAAGGCTACACCTTC
NA,TRBV2,TRBJ2-3,NA,19,CASSERGGAGRSIKDTQYF,TGTGCCAGCAGTGAAAGAGGTGGAGCTGGGCGCTCTATCAAAGATACGCAGTATTTT
NA,TRBV11-2,TRBJ2-7,NA,15,CASSLGPTEVDEQYF,TGTGCCAGCAGCTTAGGGCCGACCGAGGTCGACGAGCAGTACTTC
NA,TRBV3-1/TRBV3-2,TRBJ1-1,NA,12,CASSQADTEAFF,TGTGCCAGCAGCCAAGCGGACACTGAAGCTTTCTTT
TRBD2,TRBV29-1,TRBJ2-4,NA,17,CSVDAGTSGVRGNIQYF,TGCAGCGTTGACGCCGGGACTAGCGGAGTTAGGGGAAACATTCAGTACTTC
NA,TRBV11-3,TRBJ1-6,NA,15,CASSQRTGGNSPLHF,TGTGCCAGCAGCCAAAGGACGGGAGGAAATTCACCCCTCCACTTT
NA,TRBV6-5,TRBJ1-1,once,15,CASSPNPRVNTEAFF,TGTGCCAGCAGTCCCAATCCCAGGGTGAACACTGAAGCTTTCTTT
NA,TRBV3-1/TRBV3-2,TRBJ1-4,few,11,CASSAGEKLFF,TGTGCCAGCAGCGCCGGTGAAAAACTGTTTTTT
NA,TRBV5-4,TRBJ2-7,NA,15,CASSRVEGAPYEQYF,TGTGCCAGCAGCCGCGTGGAGGGGGCCCCCTACGAGCAGTACTTC
TRBD1,TRBV18,TRBJ1-1,NA,12,CASSYRGTEAFF,TGTGCCAGCTCTTACAGGGGGACTGAAGCTTTCTTT
TRBD1,TRBV18,TRBJ2-7,NA,14,CASSHGQGSYEQYF,TGTGCCAGCTCCCATGGACAGGGGTCCTACGAGCAGTACTTC
NA,TRBV5-3,TRBJ1-5,NA,14,CARSWAQGGQPQHF,TGTGCCAGAAGCTGGGCTCAGGGCGGGCAGCCCCAGCATTTT
TRBD1,TRBV27,TRBJ1-6,once,15,CASSFGDRPYSPLHF,TGTGCCAGCAGTTTTGGGGACAGACCCTATTCACCCCTCCACTTT
NA,TRBV7-9,TRBJ2-3,NA,16,CASSYRTSTSTDTQYF,TGTGCCAGCAGCTACCGAACCTCTACTAGCACAGATACGCAGTATTTT
TRBD2,TRBV10-3,TRBJ2-1,once,16,CAISGDPGLGHGEQFF,TGTGCCATCAGTGGAGACCCGGGACTAGGGCATGGTGAGCAGTTCTTC
NA,TRBV7-2,TRBJ1-2,few,14,CASSLDSRNYGYTF,TGTGCCAGCAGCTTAGACAGTCGAAACTATGGCTACACCTTC
TRBD2,TRBV7-9,TRBJ2-7,NA,14,CASSRLAGDYEQYF,TGTGCCAGCAGCCGACTAGCGGGAGACTACGAGCAGTACTTC
TRBD2,TRBV3-1/TRBV3-2,TRBJ2-5,NA,15,CASTLAGEVKETQYF,TGTGCCAGCACGTTAGCGGGGGAAGTCAAAGAGACCCAGTACTTC